These 28 T cell receptor beta chains were sequenced from one sample in a study of T cell repertoires in ileal Crohn's disease (dated by TCRdb to about 2019). The library was obtained by the immunoSEQ multiplex PCR assay. In its TCRdb copy, this immuneACCESS table keeps in-frame sequences only and misses some clones. Where compared with another copy, unresolved V genes explain less than half of these, and the others have no known cause. The sample table lists approximately 12,000 clones, around three quarters of them with a count of one. The leading ten clones occupy 4.5% of the sample. Input material: ileal tissue. The receptors were gathered from an adult with Crohn's disease.

The V and J genes are TRBV29-1 and TRBJ2-1; 13 bases match TRBD2. V was pared by 4 bases and J by 7 bases, with 13 bases of the junction left unmatched. The germline CDR1 and CDR2 sequences are SQVTM and ANQGSEA. This CDR3 is built from 17 residues. This chain's CDR3 is CSVGKSTGTSGANEQFF. The CDR3 DNA follows: TGCAGCGTTGGGAAATCCACCGGGACTAGCGGGGCGAATGAGCAGTTCTTC.

The rearrangement joins TRBV7-8 to TRBJ1-6, with 9 nucleotides matching TRBD1. CDR1 and CDR2 from the germline V gene are SGHVS and FQNEAQ. This CDR3 comprises 16 residues. Trimming took 2 bases from V and 9 from J; bases not matched to a gene: 8. CDR3 DNA sequence: TGTGCCAGCAGCTTAAGCACAGGGGGCGGCGGTTCACCCCTCCACTTT. It translates to CASSLSTGGGGSPLHF.

The V call is TRBV6-6, the J call TRBJ2-1; 9 bases align to TRBD2. In germline, CDR1 is MNHNY, CDR2 SVGAGI (reference sequence). The CDR3 extends over 13 amino acids. V gave up 5 bases and J gave up 6 bases; unmatched junction bases: 2. As DNA, the CDR3 is TGTGCCAGCAGTGGGACTAGCTTCAATGAGCAGTTCTTC. It translates to CASSGTSFNEQFF.

This clone has only a few counts. The chain employs TRBV11-3 and TRBJ2-7; the match to TRBD2 covers 9 bases. The germline gives CDR1 SGHNT, CDR2 YENEEA. The CDR3 is made up of 17 amino acids. V dropped 1 base and J dropped 4; count of bases not matched to a gene: 11. The CDR3 is CASSLVLREGLWYEQYF. In nucleotides, the CDR3 is TGTGCCAGCAGCTTAGTCTTGCGGGAGGGCCTGTGGTACGAGCAGTACTTC.

J is TRBJ2-5 and V is TRBV18, with D possibly matching TRBD1 (5 bases). The CDR3 has 14 amino acids. The germline V gene encodes CDR1 KGHSH and CDR2 LQKENI. V was cut by 1 base and J by 5 bases, with 11 bases left in between. The CDR3 spells CASSPRLKGETQYF. The CDR3 region has the DNA TGTGCCAGCTCACCACGTCTCAAGGGGGAGACCCAGTACTTC.

The V call is TRBV7-8, the J call TRBJ2-1; 9 nucleotides agree with TRBD2. CDR3 size: 15 residues. CDR1 SGHVS and CDR2 FQNEAQ come from the germline V gene. The J segment lost 5 bases and the V segment lost 7 bases, leaving 9 bases of the junction unmatched. CDR3 coding DNA: TGTGCCAGCACCCTCCCTGCTAGCGGGAACAATGAGCAGTTCTTC. Translated, it gives CASTLPASGNNEQFF.

The CDR3 loop reads CASSLRLQETQYF. The CDR3 coding sequence is TGTGCCAGCAGCTTACGGTTACAAGAGACCCAGTACTTC. The genes are TRBV5-5 and TRBJ2-5; D remains unclear. V was trimmed by 2 bases and J by 2 bases, leaving 7 bases between them. Germline loops: CDR1 SGHKS, CDR2 YYEKEE (reference sequence). The length of the CDR3 is 13 residues. The full variable domain, with the rest looked up from reference TRBV5-5 and TRBJ2-5, is DAGVTQSPTHLIKTRGQQVTLRCSPISGHKSVSWYQQVLGQGPQFIFQYYEKEERGRGNFPDRFSARQFPNYSSELNVNALLLGDSALYLCASSLRLQETQYFGPGTRLLVL.

The V call is TRBV6-1, the J call TRBJ1-6; no clear D gene. The CDR3 has 13 amino acids. V shed 2 bases and J shed 13 bases, with 12 bases lying between them. In germline, CDR1 is MNHNS, CDR2 SASEGT. DNA for the CDR3: TGTGCCAGCAGTGAATACGAGGCGGCCCCCCTCCACTTT. It specifies CASSEYEAAPLHF.

CDR3: CASRAGTGGDNEQFF. As DNA, the CDR3 is TGTGCCAGCAGGGCCGGGACAGGGGGAGACAATGAGCAGTTCTTC. The chain links TRBV2 to TRBJ2-1, with 11 bases that match TRBD1. The junction had 6 bases not matched to a gene; V was cut back by 6 bases and J by 5 bases. The germline gives CDR1 SNHLY, CDR2 FYNNEI. The CDR3 extends over 15 amino acids.

This chain joins TRBV7-9 and TRBJ2-7; D might be TRBD1 (6 bases). The CDR3 is 13 amino acids. Looked up from germline, CDR1 is SEHNR and CDR2 is FQNEAQ (reference sequence). The V and J ends lost 4 bases and 9 bases respectively, with 16 bases between them. The CDR3 DNA sequence: TGTGCCAGCAGCTCCGGACAGCAGTGGGGGCAGTACTTC. Its translation is CASSSGQQWGQYF.

The rearrangement links TRBV6-5 to TRBJ1-1, with D maybe TRBD1 (6 bases). CDR1 and CDR2 from the germline V gene are MNHEY and SVGAGI. With 0 bases removed from V and 4 bases from J, the gap between germline ends came to 9 bases. The CDR3 extends over 14 amino acids. The CDR3: CASSYSRGGTEAFF. CDR3 DNA sequence: TGTGCCAGCAGTTACTCGAGGGGGGGCACTGAAGCTTTCTTT.

The CDR3 loop is CASSYSRERGYTF. The CDR3 nucleotides read TGTGCCAGCAGTTATAGCAGGGAACGTGGCTACACCTTC. The chain combines TRBV6-5 with TRBJ1-2; D possibly corresponds to TRBD1 (5 bases). Per germline, CDR1 MNHEY and CDR2 SVGAGI. V lost 3 bases, J lost 7 bases, and 12 bases lay in between. The CDR3 covers 13 residues.

This clone came up a few times. The V gene is TRBV5-1, the J gene TRBJ2-2, with TRBD2 matching 7 bases. V lost 0 bases, J lost 6 bases, and 2 bases stayed unmatched. The CDR3 runs 14 residues. Germline assignment: CDR1 SGHRS and CDR2 YFSETQ. Written as DNA, the CDR3 is TGCGCCAGCAGCTTGGTGACTAGCCCCGGGGAGCTGTTTTTT. Translation gives CASSLVTSPGELFF.

This chain joins TRBV19 and TRBJ2-3; unclear D gene. The CDR3 extends over 14 amino acids. The V gene's germline CDR1 is LNHDA and CDR2 SQIVND (reference sequence). V gave up 4 bases and J gave up 3 bases, with 11 bases separating them. In DNA form, the CDR3 reads TGTGCCAGTAGTAGCGGCCCCCTAACAGATACGCAGTATTTT. Translation gives CASSSGPLTDTQYF.

V is TRBV5-6 and J is TRBJ1-4; a weak D match, TRBD1 (5 bases). V lost 0 bases, J lost 5 bases, and 14 bases lay in between. This CDR3 region has 16 residues. CDR1 and CDR2 from the germline V gene are SGHDT and YYEEEE. CDR3: CASSLAPAGGNEKLFF. For the CDR3, the DNA is TGTGCCAGCAGCTTGGCTCCAGCGGGGGGGAATGAAAAACTGTTTTTT.

This chain connects TRBV27 to TRBJ1-6; D gene unclear. The CDR3 is 14 residues long. V was clipped by 3 bases and J by 10 bases, with 13 bases between them. Germline CDR1 MNHEY, CDR2 SMNVEV (reference sequence). This chain's CDR3 is CASSFGKGWSPLHF. The CDR3 coding sequence is TGTGCCAGCAGTTTCGGGAAGGGATGGTCACCCCTCCACTTT.

The gene calls are TRBV2 and TRBJ2-7, with 8 nucleotides matching TRBD2. Looked up from germline, CDR1 is SNHLY and CDR2 is FYNNEI. V was pared by 5 bases and J by 6 bases, with 9 bases of the junction left unmatched. The CDR3 extends over 14 amino acids. In DNA form, the CDR3 reads TGTGCCAGCAGTCTTACCGGGACTAGTATCGAGCAGTACTTC. Translating it yields CASSLTGTSIEQYF.

This clone turned up a few times. V gene TRBV5-1 combines with J gene TRBJ1-1; no definite D call. The CDR3 consists of 14 residues. The germline V and J ends were trimmed by 4 bases and 1 base, with 11 bases remaining between them. From germline, CDR1 is SGHRS and CDR2 YFSETQ. This CDR3 is CASSPHFGNTEAFF. The CDR3 region has the DNA TGCGCCAGCAGCCCCCATTTCGGGAACACTGAAGCTTTCTTT. The complete variable domain, with remaining parts taken from reference TRBV5-1 and TRBJ1-1, reads KAGVTQTPRYLIKTRGQQVTLSCSPISGHRSVSWYQQTPGQGLQFLFEYFSETQRNKGNFPGRFSGRQFSNSRSEMNVSTLELGDSALYLCASSPHFGNTEAFFGQGTRLTVV.

The rearrangement uses TRBV11-3 and TRBJ1-5; D may be TRBD1 (6 bases). CDR1 and CDR2 from the germline V gene are SGHNT and YENEEA. The CDR3 totals 13 residues. The germline V and J ends were trimmed by 5 bases and 4 bases, with 9 bases remaining between them. This chain's CDR3 is CASSLQGNQPQHF. The CDR3 nucleotides are TGTGCCAGCAGCCTTCAGGGGAATCAGCCCCAGCATTTT.

The chain is built from TRBV2 and TRBJ2-4; TRBD1 might be the D (7 bases). Germline V lookup: CDR1 SNHLY, CDR2 FYNNEI. The CDR3 consists of 17 residues. Trimming took off 7 bases at V and 2 bases at J, with 21 bases between the two ends. Written as DNA, the CDR3 is TGTGCCAGCAAACGATCAGGGGGGACAAGTACCAAAAACATTCAGTACTTC. Translated, it gives CASKRSGGTSTKNIQYF.

The V gene is TRBV4-1, the J gene TRBJ2-7, with 15 bases matching TRBD2. The CDR3 sequence is 18 residues long. Trimming took 0 bases from V and 3 from J; bases not matched to a gene: 6. Per germline, CDR1 MGHRA and CDR2 YSYEKL. Here the CDR3 reads CASSQDRGTSGGSYEQYF. CDR3 coding DNA: TGCGCCAGCAGCCAAGATCGTGGGACTAGCGGGGGGAGCTACGAGCAGTACTTC.

This chain uses TRBV11-3 with TRBJ2-2, with 8 bases that match TRBD2. This CDR3 is 15 amino acids long. After removal of 5 bases from V and 4 bases from J, the junction contained 6 bases not matched to a gene. CDR1 SGHNT and CDR2 YENEEA come from the germline V gene. The CDR3 DNA follows: TGTGCCAGCAGCCCCGGGACTAGGTTCACCGGGGAGCTGTTTTTT. Residues: CASSPGTRFTGELFF.

This clone was found once. The chain joins TRBV5-1 to TRBJ2-7; D uncertain. V was shortened by 2 bases and J by 7 bases, with 16 bases between the two germline ends. CDR1 and CDR2 (germline): SGHRS, YFSETQ. CDR3 length equals 14 residues. Here the CDR3 reads CASSFGQVAGEQYF. The CDR3 DNA sequence: TGCGCCAGCAGCTTTGGGCAGGTTGCTGGTGAGCAGTACTTC.

The chain couples TRBV2 to TRBJ2-5; 7 bases align to TRBD1. V shed 5 bases and J 4 bases; nucleotides not matched to a gene: 10. This CDR3 spans 15 amino acids. The germline gives CDR1 SNHLY, CDR2 FYNNEI. The CDR3, as DNA: TGTGCCAGCAGTAGCGAGGGACAGAGAGGAGAGACCCAGTACTTC. Protein product: CASSSEGQRGETQYF.

The rearrangement uses TRBV7-2 and TRBJ2-1; D gene ambiguous. Trimming removed 3 bases at V and 0 bases at J, with 15 bases between. The CDR3 runs 17 residues. Germline V gene lookup returns CDR1 SGHTA and CDR2 FQGNSA. CDR3 nucleotide sequence: TGTGCCAGCAGCTTCCCCTTAGCCGGAAGCTCCTACAATGAGCAGTTCTTC. Protein: CASSFPLAGSSYNEQFF.

This clone was seen a single time. The chain uses TRBV5-1 and TRBJ2-7, with D possibly matching TRBD1 (5 bases). The germline CDR1 and CDR2 sequences are SGHRS and YFSETQ. The CDR3 runs to 13 residues. V was trimmed by 5 bases and J by 6 bases, leaving 15 bases between them. The CDR3 DNA sequence: TGCGCCAGCAGGGAGCCTGGGGCCGTCGAGCAGTACTTC. Encoded protein: CASREPGAVEQYF.

This chain links TRBV9 with TRBJ2-1; 7 bases agree with TRBD2. V trimming: 1 base; J trimming: 3 bases; junction bases outside the gene matches: 10. Looked up from germline, CDR1 is SGDLS and CDR2 is YYNGEE. The CDR3 has 17 residues. The CDR3 DNA reads TGTGCCAGCAGCGTACGGTTGGGGGGAGGGCGCTACAATGAGCAGTTCTTC. Translation: CASSVRLGGGRYNEQFF.

This chain connects TRBV11-2 to TRBJ2-1, with D possibly matching TRBD1 (5 bases). CDR3 length: 14 amino acids. Trimming left V 5 bases short and J 9 bases short, with 17 bases between. The V gene's germline CDR1 is SGHAT and CDR2 FQNNGV. The CDR3 spells CASSQQVSYGEQFF. The CDR3 bases are TGTGCCAGCAGCCAACAGGTCAGTTATGGTGAGCAGTTCTTC.